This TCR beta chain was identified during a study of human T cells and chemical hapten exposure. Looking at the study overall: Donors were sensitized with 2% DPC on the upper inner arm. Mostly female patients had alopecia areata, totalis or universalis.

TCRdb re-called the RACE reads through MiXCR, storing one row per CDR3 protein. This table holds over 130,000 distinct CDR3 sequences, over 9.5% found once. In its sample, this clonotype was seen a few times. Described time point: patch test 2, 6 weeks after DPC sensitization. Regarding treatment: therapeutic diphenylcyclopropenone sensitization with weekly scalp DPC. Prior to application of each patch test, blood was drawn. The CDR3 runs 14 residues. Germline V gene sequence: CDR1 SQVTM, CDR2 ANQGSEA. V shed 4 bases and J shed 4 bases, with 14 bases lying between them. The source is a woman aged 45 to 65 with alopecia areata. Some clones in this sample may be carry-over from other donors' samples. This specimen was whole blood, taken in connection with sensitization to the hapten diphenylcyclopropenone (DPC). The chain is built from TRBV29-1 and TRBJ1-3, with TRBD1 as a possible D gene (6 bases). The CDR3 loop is CSVGRGDSGNTIYF. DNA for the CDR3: TGCAGCGTTGGAAGGGGGGACTCCGGAAACACCATATATTTT.